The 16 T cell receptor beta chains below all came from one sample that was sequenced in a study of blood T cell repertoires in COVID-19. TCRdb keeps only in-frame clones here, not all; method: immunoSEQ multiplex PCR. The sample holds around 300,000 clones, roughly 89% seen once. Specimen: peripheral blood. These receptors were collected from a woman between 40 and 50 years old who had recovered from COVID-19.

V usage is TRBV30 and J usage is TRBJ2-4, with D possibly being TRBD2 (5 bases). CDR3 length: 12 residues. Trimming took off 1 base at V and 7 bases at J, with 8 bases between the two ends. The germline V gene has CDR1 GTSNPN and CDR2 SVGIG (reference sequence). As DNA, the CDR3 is TGTGCCTGGAGTGCCCCGGGGAACATTCAGTACTTC. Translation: CAWSAPGNIQYF.

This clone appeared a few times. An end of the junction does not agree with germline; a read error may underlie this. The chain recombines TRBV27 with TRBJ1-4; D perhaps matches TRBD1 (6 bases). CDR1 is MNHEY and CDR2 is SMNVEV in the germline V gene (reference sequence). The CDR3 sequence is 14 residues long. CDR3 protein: CASGFTGSEEKLFF. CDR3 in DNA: TGTGCCAGCGGTTTTACAGGGTCGGAGGAAAAACTGTTTTTT.

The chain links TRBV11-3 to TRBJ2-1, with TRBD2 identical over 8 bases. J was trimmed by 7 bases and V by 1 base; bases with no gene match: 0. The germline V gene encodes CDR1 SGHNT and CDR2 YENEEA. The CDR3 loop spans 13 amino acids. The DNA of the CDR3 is TGTGCCAGCAGCTTAGCGGGAGGGAATGAGCAGTTCTTC. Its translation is CASSLAGGNEQFF. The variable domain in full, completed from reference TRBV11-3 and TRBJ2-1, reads EAGVVQSPRYKIIEKKQPVAFWCNPISGHNTLYWYLQNLGQGPELLIRYENEEAVDDSQLPKDRFSAERLKGVDSTLKIQPAELGDSAVYLCASSLAGGNEQFFGPGTRLTVL.

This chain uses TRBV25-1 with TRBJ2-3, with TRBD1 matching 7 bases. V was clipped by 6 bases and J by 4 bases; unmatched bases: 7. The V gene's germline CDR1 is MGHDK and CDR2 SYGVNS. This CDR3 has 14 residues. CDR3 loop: CASSPGQSPDTQYF. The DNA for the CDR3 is TGTGCCAGCAGCCCGGGACAGTCTCCAGATACGCAGTATTTT.

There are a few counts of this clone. CDR3 coding DNA: TGTGCCAGCAGGCAAATAGTTTCTAATGAAAAACTGTTTTTT. It codes for CASRQIVSNEKLFF. The rearrangement links TRBV2 to TRBJ1-4; no clear D. Germline V gives CDR1 SNHLY, CDR2 FYNNEI. Trimming pared 6 bases from V and 3 bases from J, leaving 11 bases between. The length of the CDR3 is 14 residues.

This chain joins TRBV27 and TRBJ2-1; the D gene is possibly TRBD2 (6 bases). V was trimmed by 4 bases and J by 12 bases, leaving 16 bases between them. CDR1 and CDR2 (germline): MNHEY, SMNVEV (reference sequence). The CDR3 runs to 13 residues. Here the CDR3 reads CASSSGTALGQFF. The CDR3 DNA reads TGTGCCAGCAGTTCCGGGACTGCCTTGGGGCAGTTCTTC.

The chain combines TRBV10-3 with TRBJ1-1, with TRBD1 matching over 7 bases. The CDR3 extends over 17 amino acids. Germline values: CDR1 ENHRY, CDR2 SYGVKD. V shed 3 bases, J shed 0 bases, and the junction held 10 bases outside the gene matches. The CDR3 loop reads CAISEGGFVSLNTEAFF. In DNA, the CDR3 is TGTGCCATCAGTGAAGGGGGCTTCGTCAGCTTGAACACTGAAGCTTTCTTT.

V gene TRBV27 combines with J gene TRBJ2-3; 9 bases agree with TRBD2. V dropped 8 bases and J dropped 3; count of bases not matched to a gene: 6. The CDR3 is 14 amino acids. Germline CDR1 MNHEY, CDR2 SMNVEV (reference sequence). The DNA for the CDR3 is TGTGCCAGCCGGCGGGAGGGCCAAACAGATACGCAGTATTTT. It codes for CASRREGQTDTQYF.

The CDR3 sequence: CSVEDIRTGGYNEQFF. The CDR3 DNA reads TGCAGCGTTGAAGATATTAGGACAGGGGGCTACAATGAGCAGTTCTTC. V is TRBV29-1 and J is TRBJ2-1; 10 nucleotides align to TRBD1. Germline V CDR1 and CDR2: SQVTM, ANQGSEA. The CDR3 totals 16 residues. The trim removed 0 bases at V and 3 bases at J, leaving 5 bases unmatched.

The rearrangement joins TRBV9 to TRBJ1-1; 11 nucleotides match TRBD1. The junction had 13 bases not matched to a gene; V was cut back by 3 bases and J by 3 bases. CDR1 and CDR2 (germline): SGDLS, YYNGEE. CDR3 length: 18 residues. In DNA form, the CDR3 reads TGTGCCAGCAGCGCGCTAATACCGGGACAGGGGGAGGACACTGAAGCTTTCTTT. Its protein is CASSALIPGQGEDTEAFF.

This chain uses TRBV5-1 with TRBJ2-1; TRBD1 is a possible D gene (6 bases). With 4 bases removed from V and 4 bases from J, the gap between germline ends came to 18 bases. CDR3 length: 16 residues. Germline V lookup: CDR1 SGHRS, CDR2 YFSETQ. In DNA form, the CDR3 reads TGCGCCAGCAGCAACCAGGGGTCCCGAGCGTACAATGAGCAGTTCTTC. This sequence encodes CASSNQGSRAYNEQFF.

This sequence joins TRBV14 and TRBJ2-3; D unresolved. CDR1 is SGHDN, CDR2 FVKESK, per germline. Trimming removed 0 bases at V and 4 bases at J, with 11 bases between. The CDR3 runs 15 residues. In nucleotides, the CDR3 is TGTGCCAGCAGCCAAGAGGCGGTGAAGGCAGATACGCAGTATTTT. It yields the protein CASSQEAVKADTQYF. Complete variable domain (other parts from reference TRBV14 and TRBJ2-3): EAGVTQFPSHSVIEKGQTVTLRCDPISGHDNLYWYRRVMGKEIKFLLHFVKESKQDESGMPNNRFLAERTGGTYSTLKVQPAELEDSGVYFCASSQEAVKADTQYFGPGTRLTVL.

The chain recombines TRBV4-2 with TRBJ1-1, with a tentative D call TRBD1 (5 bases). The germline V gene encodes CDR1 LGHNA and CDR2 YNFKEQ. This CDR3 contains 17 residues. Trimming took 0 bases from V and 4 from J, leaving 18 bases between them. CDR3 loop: CASSQDRWAGSTTEAFF. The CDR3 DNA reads TGTGCCAGCAGCCAAGATAGGTGGGCAGGGTCGACCACTGAAGCTTTCTTT.

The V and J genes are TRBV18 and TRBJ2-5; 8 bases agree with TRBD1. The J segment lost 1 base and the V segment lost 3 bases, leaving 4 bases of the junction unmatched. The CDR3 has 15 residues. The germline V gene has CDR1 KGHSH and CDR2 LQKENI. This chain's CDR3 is CASSPQDRVQETQYF. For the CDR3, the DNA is TGTGCCAGCTCACCGCAGGACAGGGTCCAAGAGACCCAGTACTTC.

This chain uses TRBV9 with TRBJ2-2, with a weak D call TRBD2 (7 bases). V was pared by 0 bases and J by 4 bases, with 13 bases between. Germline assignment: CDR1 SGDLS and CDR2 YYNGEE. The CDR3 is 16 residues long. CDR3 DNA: TGTGCCAGCAGCGTAGATGGGGGGGCGCTCACCGGGGAGCTGTTTTTT. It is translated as CASSVDGGALTGELFF.

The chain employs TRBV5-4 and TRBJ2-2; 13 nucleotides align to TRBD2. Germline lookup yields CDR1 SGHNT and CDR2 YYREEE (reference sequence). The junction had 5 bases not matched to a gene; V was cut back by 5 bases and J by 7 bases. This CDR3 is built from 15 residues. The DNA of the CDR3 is TGTGCCAGCAGACTAGCGGGAGGGCCGGTCGGGGAGCTGTTTTTT. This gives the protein CASRLAGGPVGELFF.